What follows are 21 T cell receptor beta chains derived from one specimen sequenced in a study of T cell responses to AZD1222 COVID-19 vaccine. Clones were sequenced by immunoSEQ multiplex PCR, and TCRdb holds only the in-frame ones, with some missing. The sample includes tens of thousands of clones, around nine tenths of them seen just once. The sequencing here drew on peripheral blood, taken on day 0 of MenACWY control vaccination. All receptors come from an adult in good health.

The rearrangement links TRBV4-3 to TRBJ1-5; no reliable D call. The CDR3 loop spans 15 amino acids. Trimming left V 3 bases short and J 0 bases short, with 9 bases between. CDR1 and CDR2 (germline): LGHNA, YSLEER. The CDR3 sequence is CASSHRKGSNQPQHF. CDR3 nucleotides: TGCGCCAGCAGCCACCGCAAAGGTAGCAATCAGCCCCAGCATTTT.

This chain connects TRBV5-4 to TRBJ2-4; the D is unclear. V was trimmed by 5 bases and J by 8 bases, leaving 14 bases between them. Germline V lookup: CDR1 SGHNT, CDR2 YYREEE (reference sequence). The CDR3 length is 13 residues. The CDR3, as DNA: TGTGCCAGCAGTAAAAAGGATTGGGACATTCAGTACTTC. Translation: CASSKKDWDIQYF.

The rearrangement links TRBV6-2 or TRBV6-3 to TRBJ2-2; 11 nucleotides align to TRBD1. Trimming at V came to 6 bases and at J to 7 bases, leaving 7 bases not matched to a gene. Germline loops: CDR1 MNHEY, CDR2 SVGEGT. The CDR3 runs to 15 residues. CDR3 loop: CASRYGQGAGGELFF. In DNA form, the CDR3 reads TGTGCCAGCAGATACGGACAGGGGGCTGGCGGGGAGCTGTTTTTT.

The genes are TRBV20-1 and TRBJ2-1; possible D gene TRBD1, 6 bases. Per the germline V gene, CDR1 is DFQATT and CDR2 is SNEGSKA (reference sequence). The CDR3 covers 11 residues. Trimming pared 8 bases from V and 5 bases from J, leaving 10 bases between. The DNA of the CDR3 is TGCAGTAACGGACAGAACAATGAGCAGTTCTTC. This sequence encodes CSNGQNNEQFF.

This chain connects TRBV5-1 to TRBJ1-2, with D possibly matching TRBD1 (5 bases). This CDR3 is built from 19 residues. Germline V gene sequence: CDR1 SGHRS, CDR2 YFSETQ. The ends were cut back, 4 bases at V and 2 bases at J, with 27 bases in the middle. DNA of the CDR3: TGCGCCAGCAGCCTGGAAAGGGGAACCCCACTCTTATCCAACTATGGCTACACCTTC. It yields the protein CASSLERGTPLLSNYGYTF.

V is TRBV28 and J is TRBJ2-7; D may correspond to TRBD1 or TRBD2 (6 bases each). CDR3 length: 19 residues. The germline gives CDR1 MDHEN, CDR2 SYDVKM. The ends were cut back, 1 base at V and 0 bases at J, with 22 bases in the middle. In DNA form, the CDR3 reads TGTGCCAGCAGTTTATTTTGGGGGGCCGGGACACAAGTCTCCTACGAGCAGTACTTC. This codes for CASSLFWGAGTQVSYEQYF.

V and J are TRBV5-5 and TRBJ2-1; D possibly corresponds to TRBD1 (5 bases). With 1 base removed from V and 5 bases from J, the gap between germline ends came to 10 bases. This CDR3 spans 14 amino acids. Looked up from germline, CDR1 is SGHKS and CDR2 is YYEKEE (reference sequence). As DNA, the CDR3 is TGTGCCAGCAGCTTGCTCCCAGGGAACAATGAGCAGTTCTTC. Translating gives CASSLLPGNNEQFF.

The V call is TRBV6-5, the J call TRBJ1-2; D is ambiguous. Trimming took 6 bases from V and 8 from J, leaving 19 bases between them. This CDR3 is 14 amino acids long. CDR1 is MNHEY and CDR2 is SVGAGI in the germline V gene. The CDR3 protein is CASRRSRDLDGYTF. The CDR3 DNA sequence: TGTGCCAGCAGGAGATCCCGGGATTTGGACGGCTACACCTTC.

This chain links TRBV27 with TRBJ2-1; 10 nucleotides agree with TRBD1. The CDR3 is 17 amino acids. Germline V gene sequence: CDR1 MNHEY, CDR2 SMNVEV (reference sequence). The V segment lost 5 bases and the J segment 5 bases; nucleotides outside the gene matches: 12. The CDR3 loop is CASSLQVGTGVHNEQFF. In nucleotides, the CDR3 is TGTGCCAGCAGTCTACAAGTGGGGACAGGGGTTCACAATGAGCAGTTCTTC.

This clone was counted a few times. V and J are TRBV7-6 and TRBJ2-1; perhaps TRBD2 as D (5 bases). Germline V gives CDR1 SGHVS, CDR2 FNYEAQ. V gave up 1 base and J gave up 7 bases, with 8 bases separating them. This CDR3 has 13 residues. The CDR3: CASSLGGVNEQFF. As DNA, the CDR3 is TGTGCCAGCAGCTTAGGGGGAGTGAATGAGCAGTTCTTC. The variable domain in full, with the rest retrieved from reference TRBV7-6 and TRBJ2-1, is GAGVSQSPRYKVTKRGQDVALRCDPISGHVSLYWYRQALGQGPEFLTYFNYEAQQDKSGLPNDRFSAERPEGSISTLTIQRTEQRDSAMYRCASSLGGVNEQFFGPGTRLTVL.

This sequence joins TRBV18 and TRBJ1-1; 7 nucleotides line up with TRBD1. Germline V gene sequence: CDR1 KGHSH, CDR2 LQKENI. Germline trimming cut 3 bases from V and 3 bases from J; bases unmatched to any gene: 7. This CDR3 spans 15 amino acids. Written as DNA, the CDR3 is TGTGCCAGCTCACCCGGGACAGATCTCTACACTGAAGCTTTCTTT. Amino acids: CASSPGTDLYTEAFF. Filled out from reference TRBV18 and TRBJ1-1, the complete variable domain reads NAGVMQNPRHLVRRRGQEARLRCSPMKGHSHVYWYRQLPEEGLKFMVYLQKENIIDESGMPKERFSAEFPKEGPSILRIQQVVRGDSAAYFCASSPGTDLYTEAFFGQGTRLTVV.

CDR3: CASSPRVLETQYF. DNA for the CDR3: TGTGCCAGCTCACCAAGAGTCCTGGAGACCCAGTACTTC. The rearrangement uses TRBV18 and TRBJ2-5, with D unresolved. This CDR3 comprises 13 residues. The germline CDR1 and CDR2 sequences are KGHSH and LQKENI. Trimming shortened V by 2 bases and J by 5 bases, and 9 bases separated the two germline ends.

The chain couples TRBV19 to TRBJ1-3; D may be TRBD1 (5 bases). CDR1 is LNHDA and CDR2 is SQIVND in the germline V gene (reference sequence). The CDR3 loop spans 16 amino acids. V lost 6 bases, J lost 2 bases, and 17 bases lay in between. The CDR3 DNA reads as TGTGCCAGTAGCGAGTATTCCGGGACTGCTGGAAACACCATATATTTT. This encodes CASSEYSGTAGNTIYF. Combining the CDR3 with reference TRBV19 and TRBJ1-3 gives the whole variable domain DGGITQSPKYLFRKEGQNVTLSCEQNLNHDAMYWYRQDPGQGLRLIYYSQIVNDFQKGDIAEGYSVSREKKESFPLTVTSAQKNPTAFYLCASSEYSGTAGNTIYFGEGSWLTVV.

The rearrangement links TRBV11-2 to TRBJ1-1; D call uncertain. V lost 5 bases to trimming and J lost 2 bases, with 9 bases between them. CDR1 SGHAT and CDR2 FQNNGV come from the germline V gene. The CDR3 is 13 residues long. The CDR3 DNA reads as TGTGCCAGCAGCCGAGGTAGCAACACTGAAGCTTTCTTT. Translated: CASSRGSNTEAFF.

V and J are TRBV27 and TRBJ2-7; weak D call: TRBD1 (5 bases). Germline assignment: CDR1 MNHEY and CDR2 SMNVEV (reference sequence). Trimming stripped 5 bases from V and 2 bases from J, with 10 bases between. This CDR3 is built from 13 residues. CDR3 sequence: CASSDSTAYEQYF. The CDR3 bases are TGTGCCAGCAGTGATTCGACAGCCTACGAGCAGTACTTC.

V is TRBV4-1 and J is TRBJ2-5; 9 bases are a match to TRBD1. The CDR3 totals 17 residues. Losses at the gene ends were 1 base for V and 4 bases for J; bases not matched to a gene: 10. Per germline, CDR1 MGHRA and CDR2 YSYEKL. The CDR3 region is CASSQAGNRGQGETQYF. CDR3 nucleotides: TGCGCCAGCAGCCAAGCAGGAAACAGGGGGCAGGGAGAGACCCAGTACTTC.

This clone was counted once. The chain combines TRBV5-1 with TRBJ2-3; TRBD2 matches 10 bases. Germline V gene sequence: CDR1 SGHRS, CDR2 YFSETQ. V dropped 4 bases and J dropped 0; count of bases not matched to a gene: 5. The length of the CDR3 is 16 residues. For the CDR3, the DNA is TGCGCCAGCAGCGGGAATAGCGGGGGGAGCACAGATACGCAGTATTTT. Translating it yields CASSGNSGGSTDTQYF.

This chain connects TRBV7-2 to TRBJ2-2; D is ambiguous. CDR3 length: 14 residues. Germline V CDR1 and CDR2: SGHTA, FQGNSA. Trimming stripped 1 base from V and 5 bases from J, with 8 bases between. The CDR3 sequence is CASSLDLGTGELFF. DNA of the CDR3: TGTGCCAGCAGCTTAGACTTGGGGACCGGGGAGCTGTTTTTT.

This chain uses TRBV4-3 with TRBJ2-5; the D gene could be TRBD1 or TRBD2 (6 bases each). Trimming shortened V by 0 bases and J by 2 bases, and 16 bases separated the two germline ends. The CDR3 consists of 17 residues. Germline CDR1 is LGHNA and CDR2 is YSLEER. The CDR3 DNA sequence: TGCGCCAGCAGCCAAGACGGGGGCGGGGCCACACAAGAGACCCAGTACTTC. Translation gives CASSQDGGGATQETQYF.

The chain links TRBV7-3 to TRBJ2-1; maybe TRBD1 (5 bases). Germline V gene sequence: CDR1 SGHTA, CDR2 FQGTGA. The CDR3 length is 13 residues. V dropped 2 bases and J dropped 4 bases, with 6 bases sitting between them. The CDR3 here is CASSLGAYNEQFF. The CDR3 bases are TGTGCCAGCAGCTTAGGGGCGTACAATGAGCAGTTCTTC.

The chain combines TRBV29-1 with TRBJ1-4; 8 nucleotides align to TRBD1. Germline lookup yields CDR1 SQVTM and CDR2 ANQGSEA. This CDR3 is 13 amino acids long. With V trimmed by 7 bases and J by 8 bases, 9 bases remained unmatched. CDR3 protein: CSASDRAGEKLFF. CDR3 DNA: TGCAGCGCTTCGGACAGGGCAGGGGAAAAACTGTTTTTT.